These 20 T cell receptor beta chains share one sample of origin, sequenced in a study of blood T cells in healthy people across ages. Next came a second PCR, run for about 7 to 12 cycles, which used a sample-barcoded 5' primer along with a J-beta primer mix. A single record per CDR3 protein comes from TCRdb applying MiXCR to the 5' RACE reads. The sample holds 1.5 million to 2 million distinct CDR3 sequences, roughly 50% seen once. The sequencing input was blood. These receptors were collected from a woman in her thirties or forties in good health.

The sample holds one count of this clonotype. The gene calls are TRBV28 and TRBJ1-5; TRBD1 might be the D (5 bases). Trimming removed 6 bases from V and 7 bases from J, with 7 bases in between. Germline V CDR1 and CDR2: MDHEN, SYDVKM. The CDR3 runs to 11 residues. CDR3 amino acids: CASRSGQPQHF. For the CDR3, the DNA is TGTGCCAGCAGGTCAGGGCAGCCCCAGCATTTT.

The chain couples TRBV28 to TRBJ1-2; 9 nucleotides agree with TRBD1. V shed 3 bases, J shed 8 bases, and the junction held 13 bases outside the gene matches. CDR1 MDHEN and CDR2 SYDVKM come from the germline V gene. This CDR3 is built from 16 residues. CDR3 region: CASSLARTGDMKGYTF. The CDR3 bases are TGTGCCAGCAGTTTGGCTAGGACAGGGGATATGAAAGGCTACACCTTC.

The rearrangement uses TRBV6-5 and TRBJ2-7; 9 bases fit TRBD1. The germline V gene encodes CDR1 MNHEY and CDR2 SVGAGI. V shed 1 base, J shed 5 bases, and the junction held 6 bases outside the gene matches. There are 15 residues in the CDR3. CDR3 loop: CASSYLGQGADEQYF. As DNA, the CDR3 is TGTGCCAGCAGTTACTTGGGACAGGGAGCCGACGAGCAGTACTTC.

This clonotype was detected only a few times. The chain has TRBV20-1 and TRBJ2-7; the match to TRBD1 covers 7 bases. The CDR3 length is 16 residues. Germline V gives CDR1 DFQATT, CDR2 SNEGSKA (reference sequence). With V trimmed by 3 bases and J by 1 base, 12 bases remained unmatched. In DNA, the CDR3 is TGCAGTGCTAGGCGTTCCGGGACAGTCAATTCCTACGAGCAGTACTTC. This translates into CSARRSGTVNSYEQYF.

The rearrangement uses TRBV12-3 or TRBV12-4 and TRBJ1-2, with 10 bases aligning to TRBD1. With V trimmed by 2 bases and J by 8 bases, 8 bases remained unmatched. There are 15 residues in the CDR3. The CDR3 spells CASSLRAGQGSGYTF. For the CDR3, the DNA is TGTGCCAGCAGTTTAAGGGCGGGACAGGGGAGCGGCTACACCTTC.

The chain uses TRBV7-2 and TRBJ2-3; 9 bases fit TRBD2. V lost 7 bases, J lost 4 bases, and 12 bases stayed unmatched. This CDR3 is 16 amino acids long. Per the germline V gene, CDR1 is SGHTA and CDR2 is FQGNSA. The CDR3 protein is CASNQRRGGGPDTQYF. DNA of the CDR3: TGTGCCAGCAACCAAAGGCGGGGGGGCGGGCCAGATACGCAGTATTTT.

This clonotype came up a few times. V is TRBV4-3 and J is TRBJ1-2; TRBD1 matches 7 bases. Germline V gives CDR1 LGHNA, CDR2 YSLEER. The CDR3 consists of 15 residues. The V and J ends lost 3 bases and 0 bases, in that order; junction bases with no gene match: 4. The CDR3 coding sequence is TGCGCCAGCAGCCACGGACAGGCTTCTAACTATGGCTACACCTTC. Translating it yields CASSHGQASNYGYTF.

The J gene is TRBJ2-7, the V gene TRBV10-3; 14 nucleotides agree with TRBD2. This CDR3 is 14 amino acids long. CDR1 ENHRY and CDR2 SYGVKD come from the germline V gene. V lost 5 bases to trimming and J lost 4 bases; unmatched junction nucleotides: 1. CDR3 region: CAISWTSGGYEQYF. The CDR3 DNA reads TGTGCCATCAGTTGGACTAGCGGGGGGTACGAGCAGTACTTC.

CDR3 in DNA: TGTGCCAGCAGTACTAGCGGCCACCAGGCAGATACGCAGTATTTT. Encoded protein: CASSTSGHQADTQYF. This sequence joins TRBV2 and TRBJ2-3, with 8 positions matching TRBD2. CDR1 and CDR2 from the germline V gene are SNHLY and FYNNEI. V shed 5 bases, J shed 4 bases, and the junction held 8 bases outside the gene matches. The CDR3 consists of 15 residues.

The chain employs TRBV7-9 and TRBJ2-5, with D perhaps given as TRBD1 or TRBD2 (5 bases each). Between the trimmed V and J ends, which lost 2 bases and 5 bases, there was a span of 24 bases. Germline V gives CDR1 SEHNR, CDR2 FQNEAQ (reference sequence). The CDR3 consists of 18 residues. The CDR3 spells CASSLRPRWTLEGETQYF. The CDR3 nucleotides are TGTGCCAGCAGCTTAAGGCCCCGCTGGACCCTCGAGGGGGAGACCCAGTACTTC.

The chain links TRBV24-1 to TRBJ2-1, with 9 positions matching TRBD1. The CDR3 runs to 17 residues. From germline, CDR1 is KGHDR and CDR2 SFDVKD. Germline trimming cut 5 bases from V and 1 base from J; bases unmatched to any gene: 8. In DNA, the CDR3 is TGTGCCACCAGTGGCAACCGGGACAGGGAATCCTACAATGAGCAGTTCTTC. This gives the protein CATSGNRDRESYNEQFF.

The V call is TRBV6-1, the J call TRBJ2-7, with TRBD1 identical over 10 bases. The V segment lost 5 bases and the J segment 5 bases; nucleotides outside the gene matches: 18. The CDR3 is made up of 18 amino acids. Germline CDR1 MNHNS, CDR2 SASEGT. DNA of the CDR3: TGTGCCAGCAGTCCAAGACCCGGGACAGGGGACCAACTCAACGAGCAGTACTTC. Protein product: CASSPRPGTGDQLNEQYF.

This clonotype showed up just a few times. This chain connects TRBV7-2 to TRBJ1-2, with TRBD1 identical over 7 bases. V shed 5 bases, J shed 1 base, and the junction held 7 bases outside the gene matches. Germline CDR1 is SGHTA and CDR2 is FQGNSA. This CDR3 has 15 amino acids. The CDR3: CASSVQTGINYGYTF. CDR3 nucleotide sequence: TGTGCCAGCAGCGTCCAGACAGGGATTAACTATGGCTACACCTTC.

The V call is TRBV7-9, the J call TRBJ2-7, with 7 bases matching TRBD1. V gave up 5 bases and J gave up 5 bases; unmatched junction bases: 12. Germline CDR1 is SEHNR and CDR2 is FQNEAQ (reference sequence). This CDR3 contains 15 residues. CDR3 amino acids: CASSADDRAVHEQYF. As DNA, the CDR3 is TGTGCCAGCAGCGCTGATGACAGGGCGGTTCACGAGCAGTACTTC. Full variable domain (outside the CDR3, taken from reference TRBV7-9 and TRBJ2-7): DTGVSQNPRHKITKRGQNVTFRCDPISEHNRLYWYRQTLGQGPEFLTYFQNEAQLEKSRLLSDRFSAERPKGSFSTLEIQRTEQGDSAMYLCASSADDRAVHEQYFGPGTRLTVT.

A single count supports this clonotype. The CDR3: CASSLGTGRVNNQPQHF. DNA of the CDR3: TGTGCCAGCAGTCTCGGGACAGGGCGAGTTAACAATCAGCCCCAGCATTTT. The chain is built from TRBV27 and TRBJ1-5; 9 nucleotides line up with TRBD1. Germline CDR1 reads MNHEY; CDR2 reads SMNVEV (reference sequence). The CDR3 consists of 17 residues. The V segment lost 5 bases and the J segment 3 bases; nucleotides outside the gene matches: 11.

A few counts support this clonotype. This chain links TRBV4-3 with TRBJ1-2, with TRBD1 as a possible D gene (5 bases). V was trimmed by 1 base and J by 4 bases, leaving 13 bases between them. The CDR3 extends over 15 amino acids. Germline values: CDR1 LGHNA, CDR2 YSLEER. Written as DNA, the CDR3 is TGCGCCAGCAGCCAAGTTACAGGAGACTTCTATGGCTACACCTTC. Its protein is CASSQVTGDFYGYTF.

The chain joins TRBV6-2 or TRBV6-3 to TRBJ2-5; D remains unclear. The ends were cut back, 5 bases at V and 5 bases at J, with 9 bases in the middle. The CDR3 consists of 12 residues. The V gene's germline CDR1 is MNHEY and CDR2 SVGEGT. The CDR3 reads CASSQSWETQYF. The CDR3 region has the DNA TGTGCCAGCAGTCAATCCTGGGAGACCCAGTACTTC.

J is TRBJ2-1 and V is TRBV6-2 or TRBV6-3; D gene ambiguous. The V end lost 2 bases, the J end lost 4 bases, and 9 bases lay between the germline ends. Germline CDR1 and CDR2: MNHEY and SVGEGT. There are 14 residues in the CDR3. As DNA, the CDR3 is TGTGCCAGCAGTTACGGGAAAGGTTACAATGAGCAGTTCTTC. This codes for CASSYGKGYNEQFF.

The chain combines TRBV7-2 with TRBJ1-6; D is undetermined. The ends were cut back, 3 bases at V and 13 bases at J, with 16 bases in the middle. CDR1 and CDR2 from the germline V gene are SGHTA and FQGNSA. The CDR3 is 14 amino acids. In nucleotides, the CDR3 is TGTGCCAGCAGCTTCCCAGAGACGGCGACGCCCCTCCACTTT. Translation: CASSFPETATPLHF.

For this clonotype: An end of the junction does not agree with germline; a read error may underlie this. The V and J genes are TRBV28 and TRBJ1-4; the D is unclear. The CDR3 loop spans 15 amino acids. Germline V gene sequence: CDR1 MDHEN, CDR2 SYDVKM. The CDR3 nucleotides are TGTGCCAGCAATCCCTCGGGCTCGGCTAATGAAAAGCTGTTTTTT. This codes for CASNPSGSANEKLFF.